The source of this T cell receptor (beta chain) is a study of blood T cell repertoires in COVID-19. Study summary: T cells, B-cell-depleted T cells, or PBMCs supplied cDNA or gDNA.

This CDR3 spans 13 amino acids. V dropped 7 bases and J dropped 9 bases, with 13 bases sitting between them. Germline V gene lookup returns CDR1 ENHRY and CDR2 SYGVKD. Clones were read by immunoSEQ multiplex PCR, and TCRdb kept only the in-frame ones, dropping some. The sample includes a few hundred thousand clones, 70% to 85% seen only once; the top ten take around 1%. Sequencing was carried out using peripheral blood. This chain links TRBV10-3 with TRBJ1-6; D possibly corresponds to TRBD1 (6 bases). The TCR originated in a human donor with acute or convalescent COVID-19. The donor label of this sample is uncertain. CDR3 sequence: CAIKEDSLSPLHF. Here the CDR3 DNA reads TGTGCCATCAAGGAGGACAGCCTTTCACCCCTCCACTTT.